The rows below give T cell receptor beta chains drawn from one sample of a study of cytomegalovirus exposure and HLA in healthy donors. Data came from immunoSEQ multiplex PCR; TCRdb stores just in-frame clones and leaves some out. Its clone listing holds roughly 220,000 clones. The sequencing input was PBMCs. The receptor source for this set is a girl aged 2-9 years in good health and CMV-seropositive. Each CDR3 is given with its conserved first and last residue. D genes are given only for firm matches.

TRBD1	TRBV2	TRBJ1-1	CASSERQGRWANTEAFF	TGTGCCAGCAGTGAGAGACAGGGGCGATGGGCTAACACTGAAGCTTTCTTT
TRBD1	TRBV18	TRBJ1-1	CASSLRQGGTEAFF	TGTGCCAGCTCTCTTCGACAGGGTGGCACTGAAGCTTTCTTT
NA	TRBV21-1	TRBJ1-5	CASRFGTRDRGLYQDYSNQPQHF	TGTGCCAGCAGATTTGGTACCCGTGACAGGGGGCTCTATCAAGACTATAGCAATCAGCCCCAGCATTTT
TRBD1	TRBV14	TRBJ1-1	CASSQPPGDRGRTEAFF	TGTGCCAGCAGCCAACCTCCCGGGGACAGGGGTCGAACTGAAGCTTTCTTT
TRBD2	TRBV5-1	TRBJ2-2	CASSISSGRADGELFF	TGCGCCAGCAGCATTTCTAGCGGGAGGGCGGACGGGGAGCTGTTTTTT
TRBD1	TRBV27	TRBJ1-1	CASSFGGYRGPGPEAFF	TGTGCCAGCAGTTTTGGAGGATACAGGGGCCCTGGGCCTGAAGCTTTCTTT
TRBD2	TRBV28	TRBJ2-7	CASSFELLAADYEQYF	TGTGCCAGCAGTTTCGAATTACTAGCGGCTGATTACGAGCAGTACTTC
NA	TRBV5-1	TRBJ2-7	CASSWPSDEQYF	TGCGCCAGCAGTTGGCCTTCCGACGAGCAGTACTTC
TRBD2	TRBV6-5	TRBJ2-1	CASRKLAGVGNEQFF	TGTGCCAGCAGGAAACTAGCGGGAGTGGGGAATGAGCAGTTCTTC
NA	TRBV9	TRBJ2-4	CASSVGGGLAKNIQYF	TGTGCCAGCAGCGTAGGAGGGGGTCTAGCCAAAAACATTCAGTACTTC
TRBD1	TRBV5-1	TRBJ2-5	CASSTGTAQETQYF	TGCGCCAGCAGCACCGGGACAGCACAAGAGACCCAGTACTTC
TRBD1	TRBV27	TRBJ2-1	CASGSGTGVNEQFF	TGTGCCAGCGGTTCCGGGACAGGGGTCAATGAGCAGTTCTTC
TRBD1	TRBV2	TRBJ2-3	CASRTGTVSTDTQYF	TGTGCCAGCAGAACCGGGACAGTAAGCACAGATACGCAGTATTTT
NA	TRBV19	TRBJ1-1	CASRKGWATEAFF	TGTGCCAGTAGGAAGGGGTGGGCCACTGAAGCTTTCTTT
TRBD2	TRBV13	TRBJ2-3	CASSRRSPGTSGKGRDTQYF	TGTGCCAGCAGCCGAAGATCACCCGGGACTAGCGGAAAGGGTCGAGATACGCAGTATTTT
NA	TRBV29-1	TRBJ2-1	CSVVAQGSYNEQFF	TGCAGCGTTGTTGCCCAGGGATCCTACAATGAGCAGTTCTTC
NA	TRBV15	TRBJ2-6	CATSSPQDSGANVLTF	TGTGCCACCAGCAGTCCACAGGACTCTGGGGCCAACGTCCTGACTTTC
TRBD2	TRBV11-2	TRBJ2-5	CASSLAGLKETQYF	TGTGCCAGCAGCTTAGCGGGACTAAAAGAGACCCAGTACTTC
NA	TRBV30	TRBJ2-1	CAWSVPSGLHNEQFF	TGTGCCTGGAGTGTGCCCTCCGGACTGCACAATGAGCAGTTCTTC
TRBD1	TRBV28	TRBJ1-1	CASSPPHRGPRTEAFF	TGTGCCAGCAGCCCCCCTCACAGGGGTCCGAGGACTGAAGCTTTCTTT